The 9 T cell receptor beta chains below come from one sample, sequenced in a study of T cells expressing NK-cell markers (dated by TCRdb to about 2020). Libraries were made using 5' RACE. Sequenced on an Illumina HiSeq 2000. With the reads reprocessed by TCRdb, a single entry stands for each CDR3 protein sequence and no DNA is reported. The sample's own table lists approximately 110,000 distinct CDR3 sequences. Together, the top ten hold approximately 17% of the sample. The sequencing input was blood T cells: a sorted CD56 or NKG2C T cell subset, CD4+ or CD8+ T cells, or bulk PBMC T cells (not recorded which). Every receptor here comes from a woman aged 18-69 years in good health.

The chain has TRBV7-2 and TRBJ2-1. The CDR3 sequence is 16 residues long. CDR1 and CDR2 (germline): SGHTA, FQGNSA. This CDR3 is CASSIPERIFYNEQFF.

This rearrangement joins TRBV7-3 to TRBJ2-7; TCRdb's D call of TRBD1 is untestable without DNA. The germline gives CDR1 SGHTA, CDR2 FQGTGA. The CDR3 loop spans 16 amino acids. The CDR3 here is CASSSPGLATSYEQYF.

The chain employs TRBV19 and TRBJ2-1; TCRdb proposes TRBD1, but this gene call is untestable without DNA. The CDR3 extends over 12 amino acids. Germline-derived CDR1 and CDR2 are LNHDA and SQIVND (reference sequence). CDR3 sequence: CASRPTSGQGYF.

The V and J genes are TRBV7-2 and TRBJ2-1; TCRdb outputs TRBD1, but without DNA this stays unchecked. CDR1 SGHTA and CDR2 FQGNSA come from the germline V gene. This CDR3 is 16 amino acids long. The CDR3: CASSEDRGGSYNEQFF.

The genes are TRBV20-1 and TRBJ2-3; no DNA is available, so the TRBD2 call from TCRdb remains unchecked. Germline assignment: CDR1 DFQATT and CDR2 SNEGSKA (reference sequence). The CDR3 is 16 amino acids. The CDR3 reads CSARSLAGGGTDTQYF.

The chain recombines TRBV18 with TRBJ2-7; absent DNA, TCRdb's TRBD1 call cannot be checked. In germline, CDR1 is KGHSH, CDR2 LQKENI. The CDR3 loop spans 16 amino acids. CDR3 amino acids: CASSRERGGPIYEQYF.

The chain carries TRBV27 and TRBJ1-2; TCRdb picks TRBD1, but there is no DNA to check that call. Germline CDR1 and CDR2: MNHEY and SMNVEV (reference sequence). The CDR3 is 15 amino acids. CDR3 sequence: CASSLSNWTPYGYTF.

J is TRBJ2-1 and V is TRBV4-1. Germline CDR1 and CDR2: MGHRA and YSYEKL. The CDR3 loop spans 15 amino acids. The CDR3 loop is CASRAVGRTYNEQFF.

The chain links TRBV19 to TRBJ2-7; TCRdb's assignment of TRBD2 cannot be checked, as there is no DNA. CDR1 and CDR2 (germline): LNHDA, SQIVND (reference sequence). The CDR3 has 13 residues. CDR3 sequence reads: CASTDSGSYEQYF.